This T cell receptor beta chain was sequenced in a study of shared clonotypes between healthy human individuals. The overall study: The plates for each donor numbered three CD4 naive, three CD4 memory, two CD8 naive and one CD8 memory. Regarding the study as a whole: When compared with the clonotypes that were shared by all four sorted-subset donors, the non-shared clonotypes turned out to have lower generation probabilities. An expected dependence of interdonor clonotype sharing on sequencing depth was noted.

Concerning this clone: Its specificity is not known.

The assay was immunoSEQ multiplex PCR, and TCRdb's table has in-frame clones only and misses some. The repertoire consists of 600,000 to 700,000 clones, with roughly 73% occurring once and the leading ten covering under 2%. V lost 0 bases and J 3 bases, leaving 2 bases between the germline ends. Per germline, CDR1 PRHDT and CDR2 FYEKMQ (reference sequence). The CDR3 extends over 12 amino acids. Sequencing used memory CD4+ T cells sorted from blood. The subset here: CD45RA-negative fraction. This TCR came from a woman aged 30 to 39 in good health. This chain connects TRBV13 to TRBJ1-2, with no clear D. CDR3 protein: CASSLGDYGYTF. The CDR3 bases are TGTGCCAGCAGCTTAGGGGACTATGGCTACACCTTC.